Listed below are T cell receptor beta chains from one sample, sequenced in a study of Ad26.COV2.S vaccination and SARS-CoV-2 variants. Generated by immunoSEQ multiplex PCR, the TCRdb table keeps only in-frame clones and is missing some. The table lists 440,000 or so clones, 90% of them singletons. The sequences come from peripheral blood, collected in a trial of Ad26.COV2.S vaccine versus placebo. The receptors here all came from a person aged 18-65 years who received the Ad26.COV2.S COVID-19 vaccine or a placebo. The CDR3 runs from the conserved cysteine through the conserved F or W. Fields, in order: clone size, D gene, J gene, V gene, CDR3 protein, CDR3 DNA. D genes are given only for firm matches. Clone size, where shown, is once, few, many, or a class for clones that have expanded.

clone_size: -
d_call: -
j_call: TRBJ2-7
v_call: TRBV28
cdr3_aa: CATHRGGEQYF
cdr3_nt: TGTGCCACCCACAGGGGAGGCGAGCAGTACTTC

clone_size: -
d_call: -
j_call: TRBJ2-7
v_call: TRBV9
cdr3_aa: CASSVGPNGGYEQYF
cdr3_nt: TGTGCCAGCAGCGTAGGCCCAAACGGAGGCTACGAGCAGTACTTC

clone_size: -
d_call: TRBD1
j_call: TRBJ2-4
v_call: TRBV7-9
cdr3_aa: CASSLDTGDLLAKNIQYF
cdr3_nt: TGTGCCAGCAGCTTAGATACAGGGGACCTATTAGCCAAAAACATTCAGTACTTC

clone_size: -
d_call: -
j_call: TRBJ2-4
v_call: TRBV13
cdr3_aa: CASSSPTRGKNIQYF
cdr3_nt: TGTGCCAGCAGCTCCCCTACACGGGGAAAAAACATTCAGTACTTC

clone_size: -
d_call: TRBD2
j_call: TRBJ2-1
v_call: TRBV2
cdr3_aa: CASSEVAGGYNEQFF
cdr3_nt: TGTGCCAGCAGTGAAGTAGCGGGAGGGTACAATGAGCAGTTCTTC

clone_size: -
d_call: -
j_call: TRBJ1-5
v_call: TRBV5-4
cdr3_aa: CASSLEPGDQPQHF
cdr3_nt: TGTGCCAGCAGCTTGGAGCCCGGGGATCAGCCCCAGCATTTT

clone_size: -
d_call: -
j_call: TRBJ1-5
v_call: TRBV27
cdr3_aa: CASSLEGYSNQPQHF
cdr3_nt: TGTGCCAGCAGTTTAGAGGGGTATAGCAATCAGCCCCAGCATTTT

clone_size: -
d_call: TRBD2
j_call: TRBJ2-2
v_call: TRBV7-8
cdr3_aa: CASTKASLAGIGELFF
cdr3_nt: TGTGCCAGCACCAAGGCGAGCCTAGCGGGAATTGGGGAGCTGTTTTTT

clone_size: -
d_call: TRBD2
j_call: TRBJ2-3
v_call: TRBV6-4
cdr3_aa: CASSALAGDPTDTQYF
cdr3_nt: TGTGCCAGCAGTGCACTTGCGGGAGATCCCACAGATACGCAGTATTTT

clone_size: -
d_call: -
j_call: TRBJ1-4
v_call: TRBV7-9
cdr3_aa: CASRQVMGVEDEKLFF
cdr3_nt: TGTGCCAGCAGGCAAGTGATGGGTGTAGAGGATGAAAAACTGTTTTTT

clone_size: -
d_call: -
j_call: TRBJ1-2
v_call: TRBV5-4
cdr3_aa: CASSLVGAGGYTF
cdr3_nt: TGTGCCAGCAGCTTGGTAGGGGCGGGCGGCTACACCTTC

clone_size: -
d_call: TRBD2
j_call: TRBJ2-3
v_call: TRBV27
cdr3_aa: CASSLRLAGSTDTQYF
cdr3_nt: TGTGCCAGCAGTCTCCGACTAGCGGGGTCCACAGATACGCAGTATTTT

clone_size: -
d_call: -
j_call: TRBJ2-1
v_call: TRBV20-1
cdr3_aa: CSAPGGNEQFF
cdr3_nt: TGCAGTGCCCCTGGGGGGAATGAGCAGTTCTTC

clone_size: -
d_call: TRBD2
j_call: TRBJ2-7
v_call: TRBV28
cdr3_aa: CASRLAGGQSYEQYF
cdr3_nt: TGTGCCAGCAGACTAGCGGGGGGACAATCCTACGAGCAGTACTTC

clone_size: -
d_call: -
j_call: TRBJ2-1
v_call: TRBV10-3
cdr3_aa: CAISVLSGLGHRNNEQFF
cdr3_nt: TGTGCCATCAGTGTCCTATCAGGGTTAGGTCACAGAAACAATGAGCAGTTCTTC

clone_size: -
d_call: -
j_call: TRBJ2-3
v_call: TRBV3-1/TRBV3-2
cdr3_aa: CASSQELRAGSRSDTQYF
cdr3_nt: TGTGCCAGCAGCCAAGAACTTAGGGCGGGAAGTAGGTCAGATACGCAGTATTTT

clone_size: -
d_call: TRBD1
j_call: TRBJ1-4
v_call: TRBV28
cdr3_aa: CASSLSDTANPGGKLFF
cdr3_nt: TGTGCCAGCAGTTTATCGGACACCGCGAACCCAGGGGGAAAACTGTTTTTT

clone_size: once
d_call: TRBD1
j_call: TRBJ2-1
v_call: TRBV24-1
cdr3_aa: CATSDLRQGSLNEQFF
cdr3_nt: TGTGCCACCAGTGATTTGAGACAGGGTAGTTTGAATGAGCAGTTCTTC

clone_size: few
d_call: TRBD1
j_call: TRBJ2-1
v_call: TRBV29-1
cdr3_aa: CSFSGGAWNEQFF
cdr3_nt: TGCAGCTTTTCAGGGGGCGCCTGGAATGAGCAGTTCTTC

clone_size: -
d_call: -
j_call: TRBJ2-7
v_call: TRBV13
cdr3_aa: CASSLLTAAYEQYF
cdr3_nt: TGTGCCAGCAGCTTATTAACAGCGGCCTACGAGCAGTACTTC

clone_size: once
d_call: -
j_call: TRBJ2-3
v_call: TRBV27
cdr3_aa: CASSRFRGILATLSDTQYF
cdr3_nt: TGTGCCAGCAGTCGTTTCAGGGGGATCCTAGCGACCCTTTCCGATACGCAGTATTTT

clone_size: -
d_call: -
j_call: TRBJ2-1
v_call: TRBV19
cdr3_aa: CASSIGLMRVVDEQFF
cdr3_nt: TGTGCCAGTAGTATAGGGCTGATGAGGGTGGTCGATGAGCAGTTCTTC

clone_size: -
d_call: TRBD2
j_call: TRBJ2-4
v_call: TRBV10-3
cdr3_aa: CAISASGGNIQYF
cdr3_nt: TGTGCCATCAGTGCGAGCGGGGGGAACATTCAGTACTTC

clone_size: -
d_call: TRBD2
j_call: TRBJ2-1
v_call: TRBV4-2
cdr3_aa: CASSQFLPVAGYYNEQFF
cdr3_nt: TGTGCCAGCAGCCAATTTCTCCCGGTAGCGGGATATTACAATGAGCAGTTCTTC

clone_size: -
d_call: TRBD1
j_call: TRBJ1-2
v_call: TRBV27
cdr3_aa: CASSPTGTNYGYTF
cdr3_nt: TGTGCCAGCAGTCCGACAGGGACCAACTATGGCTACACCTTC

clone_size: -
d_call: TRBD1
j_call: TRBJ2-6
v_call: TRBV6-2/TRBV6-3
cdr3_aa: CASSRTQGSGANVLTF
cdr3_nt: TGTGCCAGCAGTCGAACACAGGGGTCTGGGGCCAACGTCCTGACTTTC

clone_size: -
d_call: TRBD1
j_call: TRBJ1-1
v_call: TRBV30
cdr3_aa: CAWSRDRGFLEAFF
cdr3_nt: TGTGCCTGGAGTCGGGACAGGGGTTTTTTGGAAGCTTTCTTT

clone_size: -
d_call: TRBD2
j_call: TRBJ2-1
v_call: TRBV7-6
cdr3_aa: CASSTHRASSGRAGNEQFF
cdr3_nt: TGTGCCAGCAGCACGCACAGGGCGAGTAGCGGGAGGGCTGGCAATGAGCAGTTCTTC

clone_size: -
d_call: TRBD1
j_call: TRBJ1-3
v_call: TRBV9
cdr3_aa: CASSGDRAGNTIYF
cdr3_nt: TGTGCCAGCAGCGGGGACAGGGCTGGAAACACCATATATTTT

clone_size: -
d_call: TRBD2
j_call: TRBJ2-1
v_call: TRBV7-3
cdr3_aa: CASSRLAGNEQFF
cdr3_nt: TGTGCCAGCAGCCGACTAGCCGGTAATGAGCAGTTCTTC

clone_size: -
d_call: -
j_call: TRBJ2-3
v_call: TRBV9
cdr3_aa: CASSNGPVVGTDTQYF
cdr3_nt: TGTGCCAGCAGCAACGGACCGGTCGTGGGCACAGATACGCAGTATTTT

clone_size: -
d_call: -
j_call: TRBJ1-1
v_call: TRBV6-5
cdr3_aa: CASSRLGHKNTEAFF
cdr3_nt: TGTGCCAGCAGTAGACTCGGACATAAGAACACTGAAGCTTTCTTT

clone_size: -
d_call: TRBD1
j_call: TRBJ1-1
v_call: TRBV3-1/TRBV3-2
cdr3_aa: CASSLTGGTEAFF
cdr3_nt: TGTGCCAGCAGCCTTACAGGGGGGACTGAAGCTTTCTTT

clone_size: many
d_call: -
j_call: TRBJ2-3
v_call: TRBV6-4
cdr3_aa: CASSDQAGSTDTQYF
cdr3_nt: TGTGCCAGCAGTGACCAAGCGGGTAGCACAGATACGCAGTATTTT

clone_size: -
d_call: TRBD2
j_call: TRBJ2-3
v_call: TRBV28
cdr3_aa: CASSSPGLAGPTDTQYF
cdr3_nt: TGTGCCAGCAGTTCTCCGGGACTAGCGGGACCCACAGATACGCAGTATTTT

clone_size: -
d_call: -
j_call: TRBJ1-3
v_call: TRBV9
cdr3_aa: CASSVGPDSGNTIYF
cdr3_nt: TGTGCCAGCAGCGTAGGCCCAGACTCTGGAAACACCATATATTTT

clone_size: -
d_call: -
j_call: TRBJ2-3
v_call: TRBV28
cdr3_aa: CASSNYRVRTDTQYF
cdr3_nt: TGTGCCAGCAGCAATTACAGGGTACGCACAGATACGCAGTATTTT

clone_size: -
d_call: TRBD2
j_call: TRBJ2-7
v_call: TRBV7-8
cdr3_aa: CASSPGTSGPISAYEQYF
cdr3_nt: TGTGCCAGCAGCCCAGGGACTAGCGGCCCAATTTCTGCCTACGAGCAGTACTTC

clone_size: few
d_call: -
j_call: TRBJ2-7
v_call: TRBV4-1
cdr3_aa: CASSQSQDYEQYF
cdr3_nt: TGCGCCAGCAGCCAATCTCAGGACTACGAGCAGTACTTC

clone_size: -
d_call: -
j_call: TRBJ2-5
v_call: TRBV27
cdr3_aa: CASRVWGQETQYF
cdr3_nt: TGTGCCAGCCGCGTGTGGGGGCAAGAGACCCAGTACTTC

clone_size: -
d_call: -
j_call: TRBJ2-5
v_call: TRBV28
cdr3_aa: CASSPDTGSQETQYF
cdr3_nt: TGTGCCAGCAGTCCGGATACGGGCAGCCAAGAGACCCAGTACTTC

clone_size: -
d_call: -
j_call: TRBJ1-1
v_call: TRBV15
cdr3_aa: CATSTRTVNTEAFF
cdr3_nt: TGTGCCACCAGCACCCGGACAGTTAACACTGAAGCTTTCTTT

clone_size: -
d_call: TRBD2
j_call: TRBJ2-3
v_call: TRBV3-1/TRBV3-2
cdr3_aa: CASSLRGSSGTTDTQYF
cdr3_nt: TGTGCCAGCAGCCTAAGGGGTTCTAGCGGGACCACAGATACGCAGTATTTT

clone_size: -
d_call: TRBD1
j_call: TRBJ1-6
v_call: TRBV27
cdr3_aa: CASSFFQGANSPLHF
cdr3_nt: TGTGCCAGCAGTTTTTTTCAGGGGGCAAATTCACCCCTCCACTTT

clone_size: -
d_call: -
j_call: TRBJ2-2
v_call: TRBV19
cdr3_aa: CASSISVSGELFF
cdr3_nt: TGTGCCAGTAGTATTTCCGTGAGCGGGGAGCTGTTTTTT

clone_size: once
d_call: TRBD2
j_call: TRBJ2-1
v_call: TRBV5-1
cdr3_aa: CASSLESGRAADEQFF
cdr3_nt: TGCGCCAGCAGCTTGGAGTCCGGGAGGGCCGCTGATGAGCAGTTCTTC

clone_size: -
d_call: TRBD1
j_call: TRBJ1-1
v_call: TRBV10-2
cdr3_aa: CASRQGSTEAFF
cdr3_nt: TGCGCCAGCAGACAGGGGAGCACTGAAGCTTTCTTT

clone_size: -
d_call: TRBD1
j_call: TRBJ2-2
v_call: TRBV7-9
cdr3_aa: CASRPNYRGRPGELFF
cdr3_nt: TGTGCCAGCAGACCCAACTACAGGGGGCGCCCCGGGGAGCTGTTTTTT

clone_size: -
d_call: -
j_call: TRBJ1-6
v_call: TRBV7-8
cdr3_aa: CASSLNRGVGNSPLHF
cdr3_nt: TGTGCCAGCAGCTTAAACCGAGGGGTTGGTAATTCACCCCTCCACTTT

clone_size: -
d_call: -
j_call: TRBJ2-1
v_call: TRBV7-3
cdr3_aa: CASSFTNYRGDEQFF
cdr3_nt: TGTGCCAGCAGCTTTACGAACTATAGAGGAGATGAGCAGTTCTTC

clone_size: -
d_call: -
j_call: TRBJ2-5
v_call: TRBV5-6
cdr3_aa: CASSLQETQYF
cdr3_nt: TGTGCCAGCAGCCTTCAAGAGACCCAGTACTTC